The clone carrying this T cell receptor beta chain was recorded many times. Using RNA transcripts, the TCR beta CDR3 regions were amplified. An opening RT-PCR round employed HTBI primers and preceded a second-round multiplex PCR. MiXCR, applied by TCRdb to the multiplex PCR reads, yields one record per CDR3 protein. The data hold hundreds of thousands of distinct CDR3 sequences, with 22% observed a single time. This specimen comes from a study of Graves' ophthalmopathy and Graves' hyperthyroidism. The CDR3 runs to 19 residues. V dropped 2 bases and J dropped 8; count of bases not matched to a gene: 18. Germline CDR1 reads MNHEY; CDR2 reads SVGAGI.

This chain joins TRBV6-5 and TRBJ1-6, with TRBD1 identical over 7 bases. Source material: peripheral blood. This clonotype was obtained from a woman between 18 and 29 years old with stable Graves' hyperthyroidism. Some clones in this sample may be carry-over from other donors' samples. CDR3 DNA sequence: TGTGCCAGCAGTTACGTACGTCCGAAAGCGACAGGGCAAGATTCACCCCTCCACTTT. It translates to CASSYVRPKATGQDSPLHF.